Listed here are 15 T cell receptor beta chains from one sample, sequenced in a study of blood T cells in healthy people across ages. A second about 7 to 11 cycle PCR used barcoded and J-beta primers. Each CDR3 protein gets one entry after TCRdb re-called the 5' RACE reads with MiXCR. In the table there are about 800,000 distinct CDR3 sequences, roughly 50% of which are singletons. The sample taken for sequencing was blood. The receptors shown here come from a man aged 30 to 39 in good health.

This rearrangement joins TRBV7-2 to TRBJ2-1; 7 bases line up with TRBD2. CDR3 size: 16 residues. The V and J ends lost 2 bases and 6 bases, in that order; junction bases with no gene match: 10. CDR1 SGHTA and CDR2 FQGNSA come from the germline V gene. CDR3: CASSLPISGVGNEQFF. The CDR3 nucleotides read TGTGCCAGCAGCTTACCCATCAGCGGGGTGGGCAATGAGCAGTTCTTC.

The rearrangement joins TRBV6-5 to TRBJ1-1; unclear D gene. Germline CDR1 and CDR2: MNHEY and SVGAGI. This CDR3 comprises 13 residues. Trimming pared 5 bases from V and 11 bases from J, leaving 18 bases between. The CDR3 DNA is TGTGCCAGCAGTCGACCTACGGTACCGAAGGCTTTCTTT. This encodes CASSRPTVPKAFF.

This clonotype has ten or more counts. The chain uses TRBV20-1 and TRBJ2-3; 7 bases map to TRBD2. CDR3 size: 10 residues. Per germline, CDR1 DFQATT and CDR2 SNEGSKA (reference sequence). V lost 3 bases, J lost 12 bases, and 3 bases stayed unmatched. CDR3 in DNA: TGCAGTGCTAGCGGGAGGACCCAGTATTTT. Translated, it gives CSASGRTQYF.

Regarding this clonotype: This may be a read error: a much more frequent sequence differs by one nucleotide. The rearrangement joins TRBV4-1 to TRBJ2-7, with D uncertain. With 0 bases removed from V and 7 bases from J, the gap between germline ends came to 10 bases. The CDR3 is 13 amino acids. Germline CDR1 is MGHRA and CDR2 is YSYEKL. CDR3 sequence: CASSQESANEQYF. CDR3 coding DNA: TGCGCCAGCAGCCAAGAATCTGCCAATGAGCAGTACTTC.

This clonotype was seen more than once but under ten times. V usage is TRBV29-1 and J usage is TRBJ2-7; 10 nucleotides align to TRBD2. Germline CDR1 reads SQVTM; CDR2 reads ANQGSEA. J gave up 7 bases and V 5 bases, and 11 bases lay outside the gene matches. The CDR3 has 14 residues. The CDR3 loop is CSVRLAGGGYEQYF. CDR3 DNA sequence: TGCAGCGTTCGGTTAGCGGGAGGCGGATATGAGCAGTACTTC.

Turning to this clonotype: An end of the junction does not agree with germline; a read error may underlie this. The chain joins TRBV20-1 to TRBJ2-7; D gene unclear. The CDR3 spans 14 residues. CDR1 is DFQATT and CDR2 is SNEGSKA in the germline V gene (reference sequence). The CDR3 here is CRATPPGSPYEQYF. CDR3 nucleotide sequence: TGCCGTGCGACCCCGCCCGGCAGTCCCTACGAGCAGTACTTC.

This sequence joins TRBV7-2 and TRBJ2-5; D may be TRBD1 or TRBD2 (5 bases each). Germline CDR1 SGHTA, CDR2 FQGNSA. Deletions cut 5 bases from V and 5 bases from J, with 18 bases between. This CDR3 region has 15 residues. The CDR3 DNA sequence: TGTGCCAGCAGCGCGAGGGCCCCAGGGTCGGAGACCCAGTACTTC. Translated: CASSARAPGSETQYF.

This sequence joins TRBV7-2 and TRBJ2-7, with D uncertain. This CDR3 spans 15 amino acids. Trimming took off 1 base at V and 3 bases at J, with 13 bases between the two ends. Germline V gene data show CDR1 as SGHTA and CDR2 as FQGNSA. This CDR3 reads CASSLGQVLGYEQYF. CDR3 bases: TGTGCCAGCAGCTTAGGGCAGGTCCTTGGCTACGAGCAGTACTTC.

As concerns this clonotype: Just one base apart from a much larger clone, this may be a read error. J is TRBJ2-3 and V is TRBV7-2, with 10 bases that match TRBD2. CDR1 and CDR2 (germline): SGHTA, FQGNSA. V shed 5 bases and J 2 bases; nucleotides not matched to a gene: 4. The CDR3 consists of 15 residues. In DNA form, the CDR3 reads TGTGCCAGCAGCCCCGGGACTAGCGCCACAGATACGCAGTATTTT. Its protein is CASSPGTSATDTQYF. The whole variable domain, filled in from reference TRBV7-2 and TRBJ2-3, reads GAGVSQSPSNKVTEKGKDVELRCDPISGHTALYWYRQSLGQGLEFLIYFQGNSAPDKSGLPSDRFSAERTGGSVSTLTIQRTQQEDSAVYLCASSPGTSATDTQYFGPGTRLTVL.

The chain recombines TRBV20-1 with TRBJ2-5; 11 bases agree with TRBD2. The end of the DNA fits TRBJ2-7 better, so the J call may be wrong. CDR1 is DFQATT and CDR2 is SNEGSKA in the germline V gene (reference sequence). This CDR3 spans 19 amino acids. The CDR3 DNA sequence: TGCAGTGCTAGGGGGGGGACTAGCGGAGATGAAAAAGGAACCTACGAGCAGTACTTC. It translates to CSARGGTSGDEKGTYEQYF.

This chain links TRBV4-1 with TRBJ1-2; the D is unclear. CDR1 is MGHRA, CDR2 YSYEKL, per germline. This CDR3 is built from 13 residues. The V end lost 1 base, the J end lost 4 bases, and 7 bases lay between the germline ends. CDR3: CASSQGPFYGYTF. CDR3 bases: TGCGCCAGCAGCCAAGGGCCGTTCTATGGCTACACCTTC.

The chain uses TRBV7-2 and TRBJ2-5, with TRBD1 matching over 8 bases. The CDR3 totals 14 residues. CDR1 and CDR2 from the germline V gene are SGHTA and FQGNSA. The V segment lost 4 bases and the J segment 4 bases; nucleotides outside the gene matches: 5. Here the CDR3 DNA reads TGTGCCAGCAGCTCTCAGGGGGCGCGAGAGACCCAGTACTTC. This translates into CASSSQGARETQYF.

The rearrangement links TRBV29-1 to TRBJ2-3; possible D gene TRBD2, 5 bases. The CDR3 length is 14 residues. The V gene lost 7 bases and the J gene lost 2 bases, with 16 bases spanning the gap. CDR1 and CDR2 (germline): SQVTM, ANQGSEA. In nucleotides, the CDR3 is TGCAGCGCCGAGGGCGGATTCCTCACAGATACGCAGTATTTT. The encoded protein is CSAEGGFLTDTQYF.

V is TRBV6-5 and J is TRBJ2-7; D could derive from TRBD1 or TRBD2 (5 bases each). The germline V and J ends were trimmed by 4 bases and 2 bases, with 15 bases remaining between them. The CDR3 is 15 residues long. In germline, CDR1 is MNHEY, CDR2 SVGAGI. The CDR3 sequence is CASSFSGASAYEQYF. The CDR3 nucleotides read TGTGCCAGCAGTTTCTCCGGGGCTTCTGCCTACGAGCAGTACTTC.

The rearrangement uses TRBV20-1 and TRBJ1-2, with TRBD1 as a possible D gene (5 bases). The V end was cut by 1 base, the J end by 4 bases, with 10 bases between. The CDR3 loop spans 13 amino acids. CDR1 and CDR2 from the germline V gene are DFQATT and SNEGSKA (reference sequence). The chain's CDR3 is CSARVSGTYGYTF. The CDR3, as DNA: TGCAGTGCTAGAGTTTCCGGGACCTATGGCTACACCTTC.